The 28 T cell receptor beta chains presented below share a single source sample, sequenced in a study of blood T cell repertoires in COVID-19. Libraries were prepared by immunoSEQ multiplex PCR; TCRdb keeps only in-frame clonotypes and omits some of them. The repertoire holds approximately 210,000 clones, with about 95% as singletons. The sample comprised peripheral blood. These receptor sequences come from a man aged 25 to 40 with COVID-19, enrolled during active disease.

CDR3 sequence reads: CASSAGGGPGNTIYF. CDR3 bases: TGTGCCAGCAGCGCCGGGGGTGGCCCTGGAAACACCATATATTTT. J is TRBJ1-3 and V is TRBV9; a weak D match, TRBD1 (5 bases). The V gene lost 3 bases and the J gene lost 2 bases, with 12 bases spanning the gap. This CDR3 is built from 15 residues. Germline CDR1 reads SGDLS; CDR2 reads YYNGEE.

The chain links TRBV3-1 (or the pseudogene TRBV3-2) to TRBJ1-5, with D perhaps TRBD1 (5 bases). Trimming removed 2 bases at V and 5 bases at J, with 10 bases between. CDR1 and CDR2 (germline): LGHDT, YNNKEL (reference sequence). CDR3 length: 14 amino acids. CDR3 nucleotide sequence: TGTGCCAGCAGCCAATGGGGGGAGCATCAGCCCCAGCATTTT. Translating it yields CASSQWGEHQPQHF.

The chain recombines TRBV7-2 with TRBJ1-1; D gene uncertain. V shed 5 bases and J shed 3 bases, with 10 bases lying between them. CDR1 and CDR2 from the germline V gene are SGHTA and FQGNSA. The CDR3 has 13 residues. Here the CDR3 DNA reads TGTGCCAGCAGCCCTACGAGGGACACTGAAGCTTTCTTT. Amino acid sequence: CASSPTRDTEAFF.

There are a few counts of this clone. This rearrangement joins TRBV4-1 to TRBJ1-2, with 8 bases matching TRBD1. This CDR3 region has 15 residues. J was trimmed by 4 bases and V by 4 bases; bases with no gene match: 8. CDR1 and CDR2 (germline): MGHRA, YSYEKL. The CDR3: CASSLAQGVVYGYTF. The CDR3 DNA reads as TGCGCCAGCAGCCTAGCACAGGGGGTGGTCTATGGCTACACCTTC.

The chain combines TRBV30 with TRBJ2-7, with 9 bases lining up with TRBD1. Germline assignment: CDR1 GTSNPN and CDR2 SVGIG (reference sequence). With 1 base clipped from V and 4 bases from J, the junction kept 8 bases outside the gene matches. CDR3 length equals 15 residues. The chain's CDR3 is CAWSGHRGLGYEQYF. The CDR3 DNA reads TGTGCCTGGAGTGGTCACAGGGGGCTAGGGTACGAGCAGTACTTC. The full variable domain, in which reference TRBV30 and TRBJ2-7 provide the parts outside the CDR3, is SQTIHQWPATLVQPVGSPLSLECTVEGTSNPNLYWYRQAAGRGLQLLFYSVGIGQISSEVPQNLSASRPQDRQFILSSKKLLLSDSGFYLCAWSGHRGLGYEQYFGPGTRLTVT.

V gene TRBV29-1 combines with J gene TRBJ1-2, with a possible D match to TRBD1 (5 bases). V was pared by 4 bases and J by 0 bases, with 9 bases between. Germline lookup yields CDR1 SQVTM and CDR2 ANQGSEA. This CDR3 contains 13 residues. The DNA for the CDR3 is TGCAGCGTTGTGACAGAGTCTAACTATGGCTACACCTTC. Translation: CSVVTESNYGYTF.

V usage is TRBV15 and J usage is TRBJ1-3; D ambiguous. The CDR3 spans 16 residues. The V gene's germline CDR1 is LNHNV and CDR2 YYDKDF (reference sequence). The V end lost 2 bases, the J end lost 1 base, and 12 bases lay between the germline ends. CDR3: CATSRRIITSGNTIYF. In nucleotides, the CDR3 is TGTGCCACCAGCAGACGCATTATTACATCTGGAAACACCATATATTTT.

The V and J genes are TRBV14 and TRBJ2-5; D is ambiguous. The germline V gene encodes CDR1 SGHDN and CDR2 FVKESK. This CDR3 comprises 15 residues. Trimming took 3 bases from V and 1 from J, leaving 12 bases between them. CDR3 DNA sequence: TGTGCCAGCAGCCATGGTAGACATTCCCAAGAGACCCAGTACTTC. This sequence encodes CASSHGRHSQETQYF.

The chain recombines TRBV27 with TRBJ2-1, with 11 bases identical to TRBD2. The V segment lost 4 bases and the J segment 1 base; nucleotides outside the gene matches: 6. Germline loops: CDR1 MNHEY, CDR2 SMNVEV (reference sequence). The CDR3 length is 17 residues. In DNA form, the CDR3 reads TGTGCCAGCAGTTCAACGACTAGCGGGATTTCCTACAATGAGCAGTTCTTC. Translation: CASSSTTSGISYNEQFF.

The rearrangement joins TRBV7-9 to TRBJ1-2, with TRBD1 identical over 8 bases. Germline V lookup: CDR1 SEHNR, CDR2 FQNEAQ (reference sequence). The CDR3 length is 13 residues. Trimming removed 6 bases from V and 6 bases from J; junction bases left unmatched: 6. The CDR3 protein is CASSSGQGDGYTF. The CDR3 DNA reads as TGTGCCAGCAGTTCCGGACAGGGTGATGGCTACACCTTC.

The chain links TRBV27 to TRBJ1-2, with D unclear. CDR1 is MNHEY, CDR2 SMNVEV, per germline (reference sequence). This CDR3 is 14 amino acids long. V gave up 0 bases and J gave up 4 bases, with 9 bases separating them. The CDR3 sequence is CASSLSRVTYGYTF. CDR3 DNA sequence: TGTGCCAGCAGTTTATCTCGGGTCACCTATGGCTACACCTTC.

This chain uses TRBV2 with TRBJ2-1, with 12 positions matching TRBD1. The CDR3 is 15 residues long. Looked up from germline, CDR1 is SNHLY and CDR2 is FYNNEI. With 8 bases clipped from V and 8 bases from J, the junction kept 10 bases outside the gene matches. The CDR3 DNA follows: TGTGCCAGCCGATTGGGGACAGGGGGCACGGATGAGCAGTTCTTC. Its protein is CASRLGTGGTDEQFF.

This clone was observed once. CDR3 in amino acids: CASSPEASANTEAFF. CDR3 DNA: TGTGCCAGCTCACCAGAGGCGTCTGCGAACACTGAAGCTTTCTTT. This sequence joins TRBV18 and TRBJ1-1, with D hard to call. Germline loops: CDR1 KGHSH, CDR2 LQKENI. Trimming shortened V by 2 bases and J by 1 base, and 11 bases separated the two germline ends. CDR3 length: 15 residues.

Here the CDR3 reads CASSLGTITEAFF. The CDR3, as DNA: TGCGCCAGCAGCTTGGGAACAATCACTGAAGCTTTCTTT. This chain uses TRBV5-1 with TRBJ1-1; D gene ambiguous. CDR3 size: 13 residues. Per the germline V gene, CDR1 is SGHRS and CDR2 is YFSETQ. V shed 0 bases and J shed 4 bases, with 7 bases lying between them.

Written as DNA, the CDR3 is TGTGCCAGCAGCCAAGGGACAGGGGCCACCGGGGAGCTGTTTTTT. The encoded protein is CASSQGTGATGELFF. This sequence joins TRBV3-1 (or the pseudogene TRBV3-2) and TRBJ2-2; 9 bases line up with TRBD1. CDR1 and CDR2 (germline): LGHDT, YNNKEL (reference sequence). The CDR3 length is 15 residues. The V segment lost 1 base and the J segment 4 bases; nucleotides outside the gene matches: 1.

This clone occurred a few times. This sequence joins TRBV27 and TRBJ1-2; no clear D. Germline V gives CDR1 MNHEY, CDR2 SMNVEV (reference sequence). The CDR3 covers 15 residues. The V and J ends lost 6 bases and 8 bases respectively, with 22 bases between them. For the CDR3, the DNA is TGTGCCAGCAGGTTGGGAGGTGGGCGGGGAAGCGGCTACACCTTC. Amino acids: CASRLGGGRGSGYTF.

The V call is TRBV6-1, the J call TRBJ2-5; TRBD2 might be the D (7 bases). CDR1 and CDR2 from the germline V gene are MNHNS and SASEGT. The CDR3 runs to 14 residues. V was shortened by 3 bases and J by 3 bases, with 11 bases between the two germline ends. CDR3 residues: CASSDTGGKETQYF. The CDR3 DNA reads TGTGCCAGCAGTGACACGGGGGGCAAAGAGACCCAGTACTTC.

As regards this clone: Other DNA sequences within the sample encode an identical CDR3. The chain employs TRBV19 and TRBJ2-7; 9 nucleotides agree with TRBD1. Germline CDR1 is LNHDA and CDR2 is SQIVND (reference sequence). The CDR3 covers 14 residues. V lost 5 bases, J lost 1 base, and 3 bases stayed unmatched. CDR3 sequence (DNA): TGTGCCAGTAGTGCGACAGGGGGGTCCTACGAGCAGTACTTC. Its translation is CASSATGGSYEQYF.

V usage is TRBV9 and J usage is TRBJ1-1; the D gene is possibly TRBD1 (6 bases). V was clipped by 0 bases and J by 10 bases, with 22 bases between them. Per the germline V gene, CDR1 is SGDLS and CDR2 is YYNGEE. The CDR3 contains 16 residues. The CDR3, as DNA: TGTGCCAGCAGCGTAGCGGACTCAGGGGCTCTCAGAGGAGCTTTCTTT. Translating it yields CASSVADSGALRGAFF. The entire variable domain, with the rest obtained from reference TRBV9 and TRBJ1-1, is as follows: DSGVTQTPKHLITATGQRVTLRCSPRSGDLSVYWYQQSLDQGLQFLIQYYNGEERAKGNILERFSAQQFPDLHSELNLSSLELGDSALYFCASSVADSGALRGAFFGQGTRLTVV.

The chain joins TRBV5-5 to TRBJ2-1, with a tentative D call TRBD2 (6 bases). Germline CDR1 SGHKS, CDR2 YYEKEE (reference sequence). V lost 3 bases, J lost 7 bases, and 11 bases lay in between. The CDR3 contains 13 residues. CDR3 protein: CASSSPGVNEQFF. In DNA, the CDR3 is TGTGCCAGCAGCTCACCGGGGGTAAATGAGCAGTTCTTC.

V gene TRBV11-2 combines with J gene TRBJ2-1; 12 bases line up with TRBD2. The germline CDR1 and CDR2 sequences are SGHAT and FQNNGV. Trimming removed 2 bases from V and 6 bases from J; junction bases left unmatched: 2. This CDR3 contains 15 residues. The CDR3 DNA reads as TGTGCCAGCAGCTTACAGACTAGCGGGGGCAATGAGCAGTTCTTC. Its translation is CASSLQTSGGNEQFF.

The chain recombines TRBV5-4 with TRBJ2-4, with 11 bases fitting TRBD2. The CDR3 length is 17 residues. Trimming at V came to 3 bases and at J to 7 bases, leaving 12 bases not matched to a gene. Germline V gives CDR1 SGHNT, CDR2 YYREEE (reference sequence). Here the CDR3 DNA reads TGTGCCAGCAGCTCAACAAAATTACTAGCGGGGGAGAACATTCAGTACTTC. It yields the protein CASSSTKLLAGENIQYF.

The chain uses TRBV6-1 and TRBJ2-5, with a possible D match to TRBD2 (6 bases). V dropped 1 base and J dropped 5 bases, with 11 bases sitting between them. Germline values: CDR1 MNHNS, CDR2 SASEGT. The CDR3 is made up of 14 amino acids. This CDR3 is CASSEGGGRETQYF. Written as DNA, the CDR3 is TGTGCCAGCAGTGAAGGGGGAGGCCGCGAGACCCAGTACTTC.

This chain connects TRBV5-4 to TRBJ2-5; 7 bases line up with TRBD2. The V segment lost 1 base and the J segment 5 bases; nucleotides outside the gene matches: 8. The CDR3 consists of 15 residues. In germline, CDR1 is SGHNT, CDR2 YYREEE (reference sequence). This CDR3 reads CASSLFGGSGETQYF. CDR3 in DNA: TGTGCCAGCAGCTTGTTCGGGGGGTCGGGGGAGACCCAGTACTTC.

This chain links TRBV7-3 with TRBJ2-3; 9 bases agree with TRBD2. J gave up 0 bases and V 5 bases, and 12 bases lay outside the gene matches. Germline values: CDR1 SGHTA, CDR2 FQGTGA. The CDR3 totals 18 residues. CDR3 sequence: CASSNNRAGGTSTDTQYF. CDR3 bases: TGTGCCAGCAGCAACAACCGTGCGGGGGGGACCAGCACAGATACGCAGTATTTT. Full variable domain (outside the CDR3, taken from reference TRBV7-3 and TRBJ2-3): GAGVSQTPSNKVTEKGKYVELRCDPISGHTALYWYRQSLGQGPEFLIYFQGTGAADDSGLPNDRFFAVRPEGSVSTLKIQRTERGDSAVYLCASSNNRAGGTSTDTQYFGPGTRLTVL.

CDR3: CASSQAGQGIAGYTF. CDR3 DNA sequence: TGTGCCAGCAGCCAAGCGGGGCAGGGGATAGCTGGCTACACCTTC. The V and J genes are TRBV3-1 (or the pseudogene TRBV3-2) and TRBJ1-2, with D maybe TRBD1 (6 bases). The CDR3 spans 15 residues. Per the germline V gene, CDR1 is LGHDT and CDR2 is YNNKEL (reference sequence). V was cut by 1 base and J by 7 bases, with 16 bases left in between.

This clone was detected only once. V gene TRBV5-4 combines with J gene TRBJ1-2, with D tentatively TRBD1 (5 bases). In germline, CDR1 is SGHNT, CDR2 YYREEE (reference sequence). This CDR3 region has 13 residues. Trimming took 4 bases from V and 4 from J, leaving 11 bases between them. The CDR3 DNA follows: TGTGCCAGCAGCCCGATGGGGGGCTATGGCTACACCTTC. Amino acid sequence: CASSPMGGYGYTF.

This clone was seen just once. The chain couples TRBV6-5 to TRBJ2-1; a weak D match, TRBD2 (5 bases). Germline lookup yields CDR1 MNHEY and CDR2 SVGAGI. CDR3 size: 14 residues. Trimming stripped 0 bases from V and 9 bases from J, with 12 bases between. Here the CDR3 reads CASSYSRRLGEQFF. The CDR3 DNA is TGTGCCAGCAGTTACTCGAGGAGGTTGGGTGAGCAGTTCTTC.